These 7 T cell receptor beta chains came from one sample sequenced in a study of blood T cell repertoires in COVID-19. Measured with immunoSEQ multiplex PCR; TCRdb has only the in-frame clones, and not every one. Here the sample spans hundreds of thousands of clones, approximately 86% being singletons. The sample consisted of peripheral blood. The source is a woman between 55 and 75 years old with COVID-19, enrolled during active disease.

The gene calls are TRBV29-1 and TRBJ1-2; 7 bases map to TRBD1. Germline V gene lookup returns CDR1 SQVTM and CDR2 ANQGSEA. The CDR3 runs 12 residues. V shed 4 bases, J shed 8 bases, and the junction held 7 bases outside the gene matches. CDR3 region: CSVGDRARGYTF. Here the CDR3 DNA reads TGCAGCGTTGGAGACAGGGCCAGAGGCTACACCTTC.

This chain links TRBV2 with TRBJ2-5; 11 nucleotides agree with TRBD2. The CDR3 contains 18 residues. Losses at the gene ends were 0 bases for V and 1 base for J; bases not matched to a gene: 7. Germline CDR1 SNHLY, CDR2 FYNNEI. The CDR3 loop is CASSEALLAGGSQETQYF. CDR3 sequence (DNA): TGTGCCAGCAGTGAAGCGCTTCTAGCGGGGGGCTCCCAAGAGACCCAGTACTTC.

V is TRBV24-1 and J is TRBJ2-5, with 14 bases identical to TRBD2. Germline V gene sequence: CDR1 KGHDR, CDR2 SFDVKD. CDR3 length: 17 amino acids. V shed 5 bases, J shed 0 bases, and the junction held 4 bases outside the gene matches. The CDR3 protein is CATSVGLAGENQETQYF. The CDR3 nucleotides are TGTGCCACCAGTGTGGGACTAGCGGGGGAAAACCAAGAGACCCAGTACTTC.

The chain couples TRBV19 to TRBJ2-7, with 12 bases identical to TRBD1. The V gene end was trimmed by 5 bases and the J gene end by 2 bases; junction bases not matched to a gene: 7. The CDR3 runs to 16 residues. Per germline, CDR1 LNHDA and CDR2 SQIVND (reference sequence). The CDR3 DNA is TGTGCCAGTAGTCTCTCCGGGACAGGGGGCGCCTACGAGCAGTACTTC. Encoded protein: CASSLSGTGGAYEQYF.

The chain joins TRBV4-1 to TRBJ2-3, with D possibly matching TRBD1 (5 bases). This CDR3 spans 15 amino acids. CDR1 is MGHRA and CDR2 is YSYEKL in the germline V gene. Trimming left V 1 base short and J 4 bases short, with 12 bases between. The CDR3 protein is CASSQAGLRADTQYF. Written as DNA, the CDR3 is TGCGCCAGCAGCCAAGCAGGGCTTAGAGCAGATACGCAGTATTTT.

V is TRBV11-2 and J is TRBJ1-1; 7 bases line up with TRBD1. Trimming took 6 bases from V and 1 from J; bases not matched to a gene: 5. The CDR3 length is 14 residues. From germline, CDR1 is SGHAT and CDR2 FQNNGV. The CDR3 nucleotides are TGTGCCAGCAGACCGGACAGGTCGAACACTGAAGCTTTCTTT. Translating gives CASRPDRSNTEAFF.

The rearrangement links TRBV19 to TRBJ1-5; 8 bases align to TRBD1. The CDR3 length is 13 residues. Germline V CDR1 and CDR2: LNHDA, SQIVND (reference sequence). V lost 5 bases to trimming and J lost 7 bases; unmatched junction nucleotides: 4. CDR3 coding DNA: TGTGCCAGTAGTGACAGGGGATTACAGCCCCAGCATTTT. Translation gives CASSDRGLQPQHF.